The rows below give T cell receptor beta chains drawn from one sample of a study of immune characterization of retroperitoneal liposarcoma. TCRdb called the PCR reads again in MiXCR, with one record for every CDR3 protein. Of around 2,000 distinct CDR3 sequences detected, around 30% appear once; the ten largest clones hold approximately 16%. The sequenced sample was tumor tissue. The receptors originated from a female donor with retroperitoneal liposarcoma. CDR3s include the opening cysteine and the closing phenylalanine or tryptophan. Each record gives: clone size, D gene, V gene, CDR3 length, J gene, CDR3 DNA, CDR3 protein. A D gene is named only where the DNA matches it firmly. Clone size is shown for a subset of rows, as once, few, many or a class of expanded clone.

-,TRBD2,TRBV6-1,15,TRBJ2-5,TGTGCCAGCAGTGAACTAGCGGGGGGGCCAGAGACCCAGTACTTC,CASSELAGGPETQYF
-,-,TRBV6-1,17,TRBJ2-3,TGTGCCAGCAGAACCGGGACTTCCGAGACTTACACAGATACGCAGTATTTT,CASRTGTSETYTDTQYF
-,-,TRBV6-1,15,TRBJ2-1,TGTGCCAGCAGTGAAGGGGGGGACACCACCTACGAGCAGTTCTTC,CASSEGGDTTYEQFF
medium-sized,-,TRBV7-6,14,TRBJ2-1,TGTGCCAGCAGCTTCGGATTTCCCGCCTACGAGCAGTTCTTC,CASSFGFPAYEQFF
medium-sized,TRBD1,TRBV6-6,13,TRBJ2-1,TGTGCCACCGACCGGACAGGGAAAGAGACCCAGTTCTTC,CATDRTGKETQFF
-,-,TRBV27,16,TRBJ2-1,TGTGCCAGCAGTACCACCTTTAGCGTGACGTGGAATGAGCAGTTCTTC,CASSTTFSVTWNEQFF
medium-sized,-,TRBV7-2,14,TRBJ2-1,TGTGCCAGCAGCTTAGTTGACTACCAAGAGACCCAGTTCTTC,CASSLVDYQETQFF
medium-sized,-,TRBV12-3/TRBV12-4,14,TRBJ2-7,TGTGCCAGCACCCTAACGGGACGGTACAATGAGCAGTACTTC,CASTLTGRYNEQYF
few,TRBD2,TRBV6-1,15,TRBJ2-5,TGTGCCAGCAGTGAAGGAGAGCGGGAGATCGAGACCCAGTACTTC,CASSEGEREIETQYF
few,TRBD2,TRBV7-2,16,TRBJ2-1,TGTGCCAGCAGCCCCGGGACTAGCGGGAGGATCCACGAGCAGTTCTTC,CASSPGTSGRIHEQFF
-,TRBD2,TRBV12-3/TRBV12-4,15,TRBJ2-5,TGTGCCAGCACCCCCTCCGGGGGGGCGGTAGAGACCCAGTACTTC,CASTPSGGAVETQYF
few,TRBD2,TRBV10-2,16,TRBJ2-7,TGCGCCAGCAGTGAAAGTAGCGGGCTTATAGGCTCCGAGCAGTACTTC,CASSESSGLIGSEQYF
medium-sized,-,TRBV6-1,13,TRBJ1-1,TGTGCCAGCAGGCGAGGGGAGAACACTGAAGCTTTCTTT,CASRRGENTEAFF
many,TRBD1,TRBV6-2/TRBV6-3,13,TRBJ2-2,TGTGCCAGCAGTGGAGAAGGACAGGCCAGTCCCGTTTTT,CASSGEGQASPVF
medium-sized,-,TRBV6-1,16,TRBJ2-7,TGTGCCAGCAGTGAAGCACAGGGATGGGGCACAGATACGCAGTACTTC,CASSEAQGWGTDTQYF
medium-sized,TRBD2,TRBV6-6,17,TRBJ2-2,TGTGCCAGCAGTTACTCCCCTAGCGGGAGAGGGGCCGGGGAGCTGTTTTTT,CASSYSPSGRGAGELFF
medium-sized,TRBD2,TRBV6-6,16,TRBJ2-1,TGTGCCAGCAGTGGACTAGCGGACACCAAGAGGAATGAGCAGTTCTTC,CASSGLADTKRNEQFF
medium-sized,-,TRBV6-1,17,TRBJ2-1,TGTGCCAGCAGTGAAGCCGGTAGCAGAGACCTGGGCGATGAGCAGTTCTTC,CASSEAGSRDLGDEQFF
-,TRBD2,TRBV6-1,17,TRBJ2-5,TGTGCCAGCAGTTTGGGACTAGCGGGGGGGCCGGGGAATGAGCAGTACTTC,CASSLGLAGGPGNEQYF
medium-sized,TRBD2,TRBV12-5,15,TRBJ2-1,TGTGCTAGTGGTTCTCAGCGGGGAACCTACAATGAGCAGTTCTTC,CASGSQRGTYNEQFF
-,TRBD2,TRBV6-6,14,TRBJ2-1,TGTGCCAGCACTGGAACTAGCGCCTACAATGAGCAGTTCTTC,CASTGTSAYNEQFF
medium-sized,TRBD1,TRBV27,12,TRBJ2-3,TGTGCCAGCAGTGATCCGGGACAGGGAGAATATTTT,CASSDPGQGEYF
-,TRBD2,TRBV27,13,TRBJ2-1,TGTGCCAGCGGGATGACTAGCATAGATGAGCAGTTCTTC,CASGMTSIDEQFF
medium-sized,-,TRBV12-3/TRBV12-4,11,TRBJ2-5,TGTGCCAGCAGTTTAGGGGAGACCCAGTACTTC,CASSLGETQYF
large,-,TRBV6-1,16,TRBJ2-5,TGTGCCAGCAGTGAAGAGAGGGGCAGGGCCTGGGAGACCCAGTACTTC,CASSEERGRAWETQYF
medium-sized,-,TRBV6-1,17,TRBJ2-6,TGTGCCAGCAGTTATTCCGCGGGTAGCTCTGGGGCCAACGTCCTGACTTTC,CASSYSAGSSGANVLTF
-,TRBD1,TRBV27,14,TRBJ2-7,TGTGCCAGCAGTCTGGGACAGGGGACCCTCGAGCAGTACTTC,CASSLGQGTLEQYF
-,-,TRBV7-6,11,TRBJ2-5,TGTGCCAGCAGCCCGCGGGAGACCCAGTACTTC,CASSPRETQYF
medium-sized,TRBD1,TRBV6-1,14,TRBJ2-1,TGTGCCAGCAGTGAGTCAGGGGGCATAGAGACCCAGTTCTTC,CASSESGGIETQFF
-,-,TRBV7-3,14,TRBJ2-3,TGTGCCAGCAGCTTAGACGGACACACAGATACGCAGTATTTT,CASSLDGHTDTQYF
-,-,TRBV7-9,14,TRBJ2-3,TGTGCCAGCAGCTTAGGGGGGCGCATCGATACGCAGTATTTT,CASSLGGRIDTQYF
large,TRBD2,TRBV6-1,16,TRBJ2-7,TGTGCCAGCAGTTGGTCCAAGGGCGGGAGCGTCAGTGAGCAGTACTTC,CASSWSKGGSVSEQYF
-,TRBD1,TRBV6-6,15,TRBJ2-1,TGTGCCAGCAGTAGCAGACAGGGCTCCTACAATGAGCAGTTCTTC,CASSSRQGSYNEQFF
-,-,TRBV3-1,15,TRBJ2-5,TGTGCCAGCAGCCAAGGTCTCGGGAGTGGTGAGACCCAGTACTTC,CASSQGLGSGETQYF
-,TRBD1,TRBV11-3,14,TRBJ2-1,TGTGCCAGCAGCCACCAAGACAGGGGGAATGAGCAGTTCTTC,CASSHQDRGNEQFF
-,-,TRBV11-2,13,TRBJ1-1,TGTGCCAGCAGCTCCGACAGGAACACTGAAGCTTTCTTT,CASSSDRNTEAFF
-,-,TRBV6-5,13,TRBJ1-1,TGTGCCAGCAGCTCTGGAGGGTGGACTGAAGCTTTCTTT,CASSSGGWTEAFF
medium-sized,-,TRBV6-1,14,TRBJ2-3,TGTGCTACCCAGGGAAAGGGGGTAACAGATACGCAGTATTTT,CATQGKGVTDTQYF
-,TRBD2,TRBV7-2,15,TRBJ2-1,TGTGCCAGCAGCCCTTGGCCTCGGGGGGGGCTCGAGCAGTGCTTC,CASSPWPRGGLEQCF
few,-,TRBV10-3,14,TRBJ2-2,TGTGCCATCAGTCCCCAGTGGAACACCGGGGAGCTGTTTTTT,CAISPQWNTGELFF
few,-,TRBV4-1,15,TRBJ1-1,TGCGCCAGCAGCCAAGGGGAGGGGGTAGACACTGAAGCTTTCTTT,CASSQGEGVDTEAFF